This is a list of T cell receptor beta chains from one sample in a study of blood T cells in healthy people across ages. A single record per CDR3 protein comes from TCRdb applying MiXCR to the 5' RACE reads. The sample includes approximately 800,000 distinct CDR3 sequences, 25% seen only once; the top ten take more than 3%. A further study also used this sample, focusing on T cells of mothers and their children.

The material sequenced was blood. These receptors were obtained from a boy aged 5-17 years in good health. Both conserved end residues are part of each CDR3. A D gene is named only where the DNA matches it firmly. For some rows the clone size is stated as once, few or many, or as a class when expanded; others skip it.

V gene,D gene,J gene,clone size,CDR3 protein,CDR3 DNA
TRBV12-5,TRBD2,TRBJ2-5,few,CASGAKTGLAVETQYF,TGTGCTAGTGGTGCAAAAACGGGACTAGCAGTAGAGACCCAGTACTTC
TRBV27,NA,TRBJ2-7,NA,CASSLGGTVYEQYF,TGTGCCAGCAGTTTGGGGGGAACAGTCTACGAGCAGTACTTC
TRBV6-6,NA,TRBJ2-7,NA,CASSYSWGSSYEQYF,TGTGCCAGCAGTTACTCGTGGGGCAGCTCCTACGAGCAGTACTTC
TRBV7-2,TRBD1,TRBJ2-7,NA,CASRAGTASYEQYF,TGTGCCAGCAGGGCCGGGACAGCATCCTACGAGCAGTACTTC
TRBV4-3,NA,TRBJ2-7,NA,CASSQGYGADEQYF,TGCGCCAGCAGCCAAGGGTACGGAGCGGACGAGCAGTACTTC
TRBV2,TRBD2,TRBJ2-5,NA,CASNLLAGGPFGETQYF,TGTGCCAGCAATCTACTAGCGGGGGGGCCTTTTGGAGAGACCCAGTACTTC
TRBV28,NA,TRBJ2-7,NA,CASSLGGTWIYEQYF,TGTGCCAGCAGTTTAGGCGGGACTTGGATCTACGAGCAGTACTTC
TRBV29-1,NA,TRBJ2-5,few,CSAGQNQETQYF,TGCAGCGCCGGACAGAACCAAGAGACCCAGTACTTC
TRBV12-3/TRBV12-4,NA,TRBJ1-2,NA,CASSLRAYVSGGYTF,TGTGCCAGCAGTTTAAGGGCCTACGTGTCCGGTGGCTACACCTTC
TRBV18,TRBD1,TRBJ2-1,NA,CASSSRQGDNNEQFF,TGTGCCAGCTCATCGAGACAGGGGGACAACAATGAGCAGTTCTTC
TRBV5-6,NA,TRBJ2-2,NA,CASSSRLILNTGELFF,TGTGCCAGCAGCTCAAGACTGATATTGAACACCGGGGAGCTGTTTTTT
TRBV4-1,NA,TRBJ2-7,NA,CASSQEDKPGLYEQYF,TGCGCCAGCAGCCAAGAAGATAAGCCAGGACTATACGAGCAGTACTTC
TRBV4-3,TRBD2,TRBJ2-5,NA,CASSRGTSGDQETQYF,TGCGCCAGCAGCCGCGGGACTAGCGGGGACCAAGAGACCCAGTACTTC
TRBV5-1,NA,TRBJ1-6,NA,CASSTGQSNSPLHF,TGCGCCAGCAGCACTGGACAGAGTAATTCACCCCTCCACTTT
TRBV27,NA,TRBJ2-1,few,CASSQQNSLNEQFF,TGTGCCAGCAGTCAACAAAATAGCCTCAATGAGCAGTTCTTC
TRBV7-9,TRBD1,TRBJ2-7,NA,CASSLALGQGRAYEQYF,TGTGCCAGCAGCTTAGCCCTAGGACAGGGGAGGGCCTACGAGCAGTACTTC
TRBV29-1,TRBD1,TRBJ2-3,few,CSVRTGSTDTQYF,TGCAGCGTGCGGACAGGAAGCACAGATACGCAGTATTTT
TRBV7-3,TRBD1,TRBJ1-3,many,CASSSTGAGNTIYF,TGTGCCAGCAGCTCGACAGGGGCTGGAAACACCATATATTTT
TRBV4-3,TRBD1,TRBJ2-1,NA,CASSQDRGTGNEQFF,TGCGCCAGCAGCCAAGACAGGGGGACGGGCAATGAGCAGTTCTTC
TRBV12-3/TRBV12-4,NA,TRBJ2-2,NA,CASSPGLQGSANTGELFF,TGTGCCAGCAGTCCCGGGTTACAGGGTTCCGCGAACACCGGGGAGCTGTTTTTT